This TCR beta chain was recovered during a study of shared clonotypes between healthy human individuals. Here immunoSEQ multiplex PCR was the method, and the copy in TCRdb shows in-frame clones only, minus some. Of 2 million to 3 million clones in the sample, approximately 94% were seen once. Adult Caucasians living in Nashville, Tennessee made up all of the donors. The clonotype originates from a man in his late teens or twenties in good health. Some clones in this sample may be carry-over from other donors' samples. Material: naive CD4+ T cells from PBMCs. Subset denoted: CD45RA+ positively selected.

DNA of the CDR3: TGTGCCAGCAGCTCCGGACTAGCGGGCCTATACAATGAGCAGTTCTTC. This codes for CASSSGLAGLYNEQFF. The chain couples TRBV11-3 to TRBJ2-1; 11 bases fit TRBD2. Per the germline V gene, CDR1 is SGHNT and CDR2 is YENEEA. After removal of 4 bases from V and 4 bases from J, the junction contained 6 bases not matched to a gene. The CDR3 is 16 amino acids.